This TCR beta chain derives from a study of OX40 agonist ivuxolimab in advanced cancers. Study summary: Dose-escalation subjects each had hepatocellular carcinoma, melanoma, renal cell or head and neck cancer.

Looked up from germline, CDR1 is SGHTA and CDR2 is FQGTGA. V dropped 4 bases and J dropped 0 bases, with 8 bases sitting between them. CDR3 length: 14 residues. TCRdb's table, derived via immunoSEQ multiplex PCR, lists solely in-frame clones and lacks some. Counted here are 40,000 or so clones, roughly 85% occurring once; the ten biggest clones make up around 21%. The study's findings and limits: Among the lowest peripheral clonal expansion occurred in 0.1-3.0 mg/kg partial responders.

Turning to this clone: Its antigen is currently unknown.

The chain employs TRBV7-3 and TRBJ2-3; D is uncertain. This TCR was recovered from an adult with an advanced solid tumor such as melanoma, head and neck, liver or kidney cancer. Sequenced here: CD4+ or CD8+ T cells sorted from blood, sampled in a trial of the OX40 agonist ivuxolimab. Here the CDR3 DNA reads TGTGCCAGCAGCTCCGGTGGTAGCACAGATACGCAGTATTTT. The encoded protein is CASSSGGSTDTQYF.